A selection of T cell receptor beta chains follows, all from one sample in a study of OX40 agonist ivuxolimab in advanced cancers. Profiled with immunoSEQ multiplex PCR; TCRdb holds only in-frame clones, not every one. The data contain fewer than 100,000 clones, roughly 86% of them seen just once; the ten biggest clones take up 0.7% to 0.9%. The sample here was CD4+ or CD8+ T cells sorted from blood, taken in a trial of the OX40 agonist ivuxolimab. The receptors shown here come from an adult with an advanced solid tumor such as melanoma, head and neck, liver or kidney cancer. Both conserved end residues are part of each CDR3. A D gene is named only where the DNA matches it firmly. Not every row has a clone size; where given, it reads once, few, many or a size class.

d_call j_call clone_size v_call cdr3_nt cdr3_aa
NA TRBJ2-7 NA TRBV11-2 TGTGCCAGCAGCTTAGACATAGGCCCCTACGAGCAGTACTTC CASSLDIGPYEQYF
NA TRBJ2-7 NA TRBV5-4 TGTGCCAGCAGCTTGGCCGAGAGCTCCTACGAGCAGTACTTC CASSLAESSYEQYF
NA TRBJ2-7 NA TRBV7-7 TGTGCTAGCAGCTCCCAGGCCCAGGGAGGCGAGCAGTACTTC CASSSQAQGGEQYF
NA TRBJ1-5 NA TRBV30 TGTGCCTGGAGTGGGGATACAGGCGCCGGCAATCAGCCCCAGCATTTT CAWSGDTGAGNQPQHF
TRBD2 TRBJ2-7 NA TRBV5-1 TGCGCCAGCAGCTTAGGACTAGCCCGCGAGCAGTACTTC CASSLGLAREQYF
NA TRBJ1-6 NA TRBV7-2 TGTGCCAGCAGCTTAGAGGTTCAGATTCTTGGACCCCTCCACTTT CASSLEVQILGPLHF
TRBD1 TRBJ1-6 NA TRBV7-4 TGTGCCAGCAGCTTAAATGGACAGGGATCATCCCTCCACTTT CASSLNGQGSSLHF
TRBD2 TRBJ2-1 NA TRBV6-1 TGTGCCAGCAGTGAAGCAGGCGGGAGGGTCAATGAGCAGTTCTTC CASSEAGGRVNEQFF
TRBD2 TRBJ2-3 NA TRBV28 TGTGCCAGCAGCCCCTTTGGGCTAGCGGGAAATAAGGTTAGCACAGATACGCAGTATTTT CASSPFGLAGNKVSTDTQYF
TRBD1 TRBJ1-2 NA TRBV7-9 TGTGCCAGCAGCTTGGCAGACAGGGATGGCTACACCTTC CASSLADRDGYTF
NA TRBJ1-3 NA TRBV18 TGTGCCAGCTCACCCCCCTCTGGAAACACCATATATTTT CASSPPSGNTIYF
NA TRBJ1-2 NA TRBV19 TGTGCCAGTAGATTTTCGGAGAACATACGTAGGCGGAATGGCTACACCTTC CASRFSENIRRRNGYTF
NA TRBJ2-2 NA TRBV19 TGTGCCACCATTGTCGCGAACACCGGGGAGCTGTTTTTT CATIVANTGELFF
TRBD2 TRBJ2-3 NA TRBV7-2 TGTGCCAGCAGCTTAGTGCTAGCGGGAGCCACAGATACGCAGTATTTT CASSLVLAGATDTQYF
NA TRBJ1-5 NA TRBV5-1 TGCGCCAGCAGCTTGGACTGGGTTAGCAATCAGCCCCAGCATTTT CASSLDWVSNQPQHF
NA TRBJ2-1 NA TRBV7-6 TGTGCCAGCAGCTTCCAAAGTTACAATGAGCAGTTCTTC CASSFQSYNEQFF
NA TRBJ2-1 NA TRBV13 TGTGCCAGCAGCTTAATAGGGCGAGAGGGTGACAATGAGCAGTTCTTC CASSLIGREGDNEQFF
NA TRBJ2-7 many TRBV11-2 TGTGCCAGCAGCACACAGGGTGGCGAGCAGTACTTC CASSTQGGEQYF
TRBD2 TRBJ2-7 NA TRBV7-2 TGTGCCAGCAGCCCTCTAGCGGGAGTATCCTACGAGCAGTACTTC CASSPLAGVSYEQYF
NA TRBJ2-3 NA TRBV7-2 TGTGCCAGCAGCTTAAGGGTGGGGACAGATACGCAGTATTTT CASSLRVGTDTQYF
NA TRBJ1-5 NA TRBV19 TGTGCCAGTTCGACAGGAGGCAATCAGCCCCAGCATTTT CASSTGGNQPQHF
TRBD2 TRBJ2-1 NA TRBV5-6 TGTGCCAGCAGCTTGTTCCTAGCGGGAGCGGGGTACAATGAGCAGTTCTTC CASSLFLAGAGYNEQFF
NA TRBJ2-1 NA TRBV18 TGTGCCAGCTCTCCAAAAGTCCGGGGAACGGACAATGAGCAGTTCTTC CASSPKVRGTDNEQFF
TRBD2 TRBJ2-1 NA TRBV4-3 TGCGCCAGCAGCCAAGAGGTGCGGGGGAGTCCCTACAATGAGCAGTTCTTC CASSQEVRGSPYNEQFF
NA TRBJ1-4 once TRBV6-5 TGTGCCAGCAGTAGGACGATGGGGAATGAAAAACTGTTTTTT CASSRTMGNEKLFF
NA TRBJ1-2 few TRBV5-1 TGCGCCAGCAGCTTGGCGGGTTCCAACTATGGCTACACCTTC CASSLAGSNYGYTF
NA TRBJ2-7 NA TRBV7-8 TGTGCCAGCAGCACCAGGACGGCCTACGAGCAGTACTTC CASSTRTAYEQYF
TRBD1 TRBJ1-4 NA TRBV28 TGTGCCAGCAGTGGACAGGGGAGAGACGCTAATGAAAAACTGTTTTTT CASSGQGRDANEKLFF
NA TRBJ1-2 NA TRBV7-8 TGTGCCAGCAGCCGACCGGGCACCTATGGCTACACCTTC CASSRPGTYGYTF